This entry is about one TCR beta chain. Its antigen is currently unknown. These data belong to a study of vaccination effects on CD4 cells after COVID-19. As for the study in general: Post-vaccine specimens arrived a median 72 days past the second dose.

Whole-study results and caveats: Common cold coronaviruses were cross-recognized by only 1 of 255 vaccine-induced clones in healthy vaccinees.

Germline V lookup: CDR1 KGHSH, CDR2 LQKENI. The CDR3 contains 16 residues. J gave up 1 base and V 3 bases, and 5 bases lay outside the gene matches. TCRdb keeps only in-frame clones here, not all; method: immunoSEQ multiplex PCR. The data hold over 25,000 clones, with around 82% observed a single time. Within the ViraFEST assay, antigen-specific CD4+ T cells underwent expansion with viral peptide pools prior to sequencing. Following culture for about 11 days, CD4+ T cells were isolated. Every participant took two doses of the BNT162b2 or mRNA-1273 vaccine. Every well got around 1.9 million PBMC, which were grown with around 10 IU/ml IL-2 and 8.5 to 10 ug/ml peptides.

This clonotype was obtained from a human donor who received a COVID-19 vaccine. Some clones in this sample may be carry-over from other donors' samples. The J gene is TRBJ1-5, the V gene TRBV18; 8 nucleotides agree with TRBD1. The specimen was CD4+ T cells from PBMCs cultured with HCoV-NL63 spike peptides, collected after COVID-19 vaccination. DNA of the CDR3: TGTGCCAGCTCACCTTTAGACAGGGGAAGCAATCAGCCCCAGCATTTT. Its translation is CASSPLDRGSNQPQHF.